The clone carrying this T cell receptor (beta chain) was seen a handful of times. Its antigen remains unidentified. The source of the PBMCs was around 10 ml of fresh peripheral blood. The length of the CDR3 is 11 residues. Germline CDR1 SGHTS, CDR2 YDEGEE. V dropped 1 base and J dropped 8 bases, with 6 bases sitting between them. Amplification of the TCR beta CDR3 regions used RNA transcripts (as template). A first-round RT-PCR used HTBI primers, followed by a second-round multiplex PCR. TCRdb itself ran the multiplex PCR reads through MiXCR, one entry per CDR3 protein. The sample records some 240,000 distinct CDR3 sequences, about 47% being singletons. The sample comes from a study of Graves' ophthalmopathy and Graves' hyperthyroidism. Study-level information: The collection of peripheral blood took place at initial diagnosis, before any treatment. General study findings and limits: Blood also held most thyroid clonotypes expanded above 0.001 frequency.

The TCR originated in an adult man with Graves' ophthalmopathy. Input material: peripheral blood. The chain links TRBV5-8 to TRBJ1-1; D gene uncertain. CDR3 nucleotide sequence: TGTGCCAGCAGCTTGTTGAAGGAAGCTTTCTTT. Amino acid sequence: CASSLLKEAFF.